This T cell receptor beta chain came from a study of blood T cell repertoires in COVID-19. Sequencing used immunoSEQ multiplex PCR; TCRdb keeps in-frame clones, though not all of them. This table holds some 70,000 clones, approximately 77% found once. Germline assignment: CDR1 MNHEY and CDR2 SMNVEV (reference sequence). Trimming at V came to 5 bases and at J to 0 bases, leaving 5 bases not matched to a gene. The CDR3 is 15 residues long. Sequencing was done on a sample of peripheral blood. The chain uses TRBV27 and TRBJ2-5; 8 nucleotides agree with TRBD1. The source is a woman aged 70-85 years with acute or convalescent COVID-19. CDR3 residues: CASSAGGPYQETQYF. CDR3 DNA: TGTGCCAGCAGTGCAGGGGGCCCGTACCAAGAGACCCAGTACTTC.